Sequencing of this TCR beta chain was carried out in a study of T cells after somatic rescue of genetic block. The CDR3 extends over 15 amino acids. V lost 4 bases to trimming and J lost 2 bases; unmatched junction nucleotides: 2. CDR1 is MDHEN, CDR2 SYDVKM, per germline. Libraries were prepared by immunoSEQ multiplex PCR; TCRdb keeps only in-frame clonotypes and omits some of them. The sample lists 10,000 to 15,000 clones, 74% occurring once. V usage is TRBV28 and J usage is TRBJ2-1; 10 nucleotides match TRBD2. This receptor was taken from a boy between 10 and 17 years old. Sequenced material: peripheral blood mononuclear cells (PBMCs). The CDR3, as DNA: TGTGCCAGCAGTTCGAGCGGGAGGGCCTACAATGAGCAGTTCTTC. Protein: CASSSSGRAYNEQFF.